A single sample is the source of the 4 T cell receptor beta chains below, sequenced in a study of T cell responses to AZD1222 COVID-19 vaccine. The protocol was immunoSEQ multiplex PCR, while the TCRdb copy is restricted to in-frame clones and leaves out a portion. Among approximately 120,000 clones listed, roughly nine tenths were seen once. The sequencing here drew on peripheral blood, taken on day 0 of AZD1222 vaccination. The receptor set was obtained from an adult in good health.

The rearrangement links TRBV7-2 to TRBJ2-1; tentatively, D is TRBD1 (6 bases). This CDR3 contains 18 residues. Germline values: CDR1 SGHTA, CDR2 FQGNSA. V lost 2 bases and J lost 5, with 22 bases in between. CDR3 residues: CASSLTRQPQGLDNEQFF. CDR3 nucleotides: TGTGCCAGCAGCTTAACGAGACAGCCTCAGGGGCTCGACAATGAGCAGTTCTTC.

The chain uses TRBV5-1 and TRBJ2-1; D ambiguous. This CDR3 is 13 amino acids long. Trimming took off 0 bases at V and 8 bases at J, with 9 bases between the two ends. CDR1 and CDR2 (germline): SGHRS, YFSETQ. CDR3 region: CASSLDRTDEQFF. The CDR3, as DNA: TGCGCCAGCAGCTTGGACAGAACCGATGAGCAGTTCTTC.

This chain joins TRBV27 and TRBJ1-2, with D possibly TRBD1 on 6 matching bases. Germline V lookup: CDR1 MNHEY, CDR2 SMNVEV (reference sequence). The CDR3 consists of 16 residues. Trimming cost V 5 bases and J 6 bases, with 22 bases left between them. The CDR3 nucleotides read TGTGCCAGCAGTACCCTCTTGCGGGGGCGAGGCAATGGCTACACCTTC. It codes for CASSTLLRGRGNGYTF.

The J gene is TRBJ1-5, the V gene TRBV7-8; TRBD1 agrees at 8 bases. Losses at the gene ends were 2 bases for V and 4 bases for J; bases not matched to a gene: 7. Germline-derived CDR1 and CDR2 are SGHVS and FQNEAQ. The length of the CDR3 is 16 residues. In DNA, the CDR3 is TGTGCCAGCAGCTTAAGGTTCGGGACAGGAAATCAGCCCCAGCATTTT. Its translation: CASSLRFGTGNQPQHF.